This T cell receptor beta chain comes out of a study of T-cell reconstitution after alpha-beta-depleted transplantation in children. This clonotype was picked up a small number of times. The antigen remains unidentified. Researchers prepared the TCRbeta library using unique molecular identifiers, the study reports. In TCRdb, the PCR reads were re-called with MiXCR into one record per CDR3 protein. The sample gives fewer than 250,000 distinct CDR3 sequences, approximately 15% of which show up once; around 45% is in the top ten. The study, taken as a whole, reports: In some patients, recipient T cells and intrathymic progenitors surviving conditioning explained high day-60 diversity. In patients about two months after transplant, alpha-beta T cells reportedly arose from several hundred expanded graft clones.

The starting material was PBMCs, mostly from graft donor cells, obtained 360 days after TCRalphabeta/CD19-depleted stem cell transplant. The sequence derives from a male patient aged 2-10 years who had a stem cell transplant for acute lymphoblastic leukemia, so the T cells may come from the graft donor.

CDR3 loop: CASSPGTSTWGEQFF. The CDR3 bases are TGTGCCAGCAGCCCCGGGACTAGTACTTGGGGTGAGCAGTTCTTC. J is TRBJ2-1 and V is TRBV14, with 8 bases aligning to TRBD2. The V gene end was trimmed by 4 bases and the J gene end by 9 bases; junction bases not matched to a gene: 11. CDR1 and CDR2 from the germline V gene are SGHDN and FVKESK. The CDR3 is 15 amino acids. Filled out from reference TRBV14 and TRBJ2-1, the complete variable domain reads EAGVTQFPSHSVIEKGQTVTLRCDPISGHDNLYWYRRVMGKEIKFLLHFVKESKQDESGMPNNRFLAERTGGTYSTLKVQPAELEDSGVYFCASSPGTSTWGEQFFGPGTRLTVL.